This T cell receptor (beta chain) comes out of a study of T cells after yellow fever vaccination. There are 16 residues in the CDR3. V shed 5 bases and J shed 4 bases, with 19 bases lying between them. Germline V gives CDR1 SGHVS, CDR2 FQNEAQ. Template switching by 5'RACE produced TCR cDNA, adding a universal primer site and UMIs. MiXCR, applied by TCRdb to the 5' RACE reads, yields one record per CDR3 protein. The sample records some 170,000 distinct CDR3 sequences, approximately 9.7% being singletons. This rearrangement joins TRBV7-8 to TRBJ2-3, with a possible D match to TRBD2 (7 bases). This sequence was found in a man aged 18 to 30 who received the YFV17D yellow fever vaccine. The sequencing here drew on CD8+ T cells sorted from PBMCs, taken 45 days after the yellow fever booster vaccination. The CDR3, as DNA: TGTGCCAGCAGCCCTTCGGACTGGGGGGGGCCAGATACGCAGTATTTT. This translates into CASSPSDWGGPDTQYF.